These T cell receptor beta chains were read from a single sample in a study of blood T cell dynamics during melanoma immunotherapy. Sequenced by immunoSEQ multiplex PCR; TCRdb stores in-frame clones only, minus some. The sample has some 5,700 clones; about 80% are singletons. The source material was blood, sampled from a patient treated with checkpoint blockade. The receptors derive from a human donor with melanoma. The CDR3 runs from the conserved cysteine through the conserved F or W. The order of the fields is J gene, V gene, D gene, clone size, CDR3 DNA, CDR3 protein. A D gene is named only where the DNA matches it firmly. The size of a clone is reported for some rows only, either as once, few or many, or as a class for expanded clones.

J gene: TRBJ1-6; V gene: TRBV5-4; D gene: NA; clone size: NA; CDR3 DNA: TGTGCCAGCAGCGTAGAGAGCTCCTATAATTCACCCCTCCACTTT; CDR3 protein: CASSVESSYNSPLHF
J gene: TRBJ2-7; V gene: TRBV29-1; D gene: NA; clone size: NA; CDR3 DNA: TGCAGCGTTGACGGGGAGAGGAACGAGCAGTACTTC; CDR3 protein: CSVDGERNEQYF
J gene: TRBJ2-3; V gene: TRBV7-9; D gene: TRBD1; clone size: NA; CDR3 DNA: TGTGCCAGCAGCTCGATCCGGGACAGGGCGTACACAGATACGCAGTATTTT; CDR3 protein: CASSSIRDRAYTDTQYF
J gene: TRBJ1-1; V gene: TRBV5-1; D gene: NA; clone size: NA; CDR3 DNA: TGCGCCAGCAGCTTGAAGAACACTGAAGCTTTCTTT; CDR3 protein: CASSLKNTEAFF
J gene: TRBJ1-6; V gene: TRBV5-6; D gene: TRBD1; clone size: NA; CDR3 DNA: TGTGCCAGCAGCTTCCGGGACAGCAATTCACCCCTCCACTTT; CDR3 protein: CASSFRDSNSPLHF
J gene: TRBJ2-7; V gene: TRBV2; D gene: NA; clone size: NA; CDR3 DNA: TGTGCCAGCAAAGGACTGCCACTTTCCTACGAGCAGTACTTC; CDR3 protein: CASKGLPLSYEQYF
J gene: TRBJ2-7; V gene: TRBV5-6; D gene: TRBD2; clone size: NA; CDR3 DNA: TGTGCCAGCAGCGTACCTAGCGGGAGTTACGAGCAGTACTTC; CDR3 protein: CASSVPSGSYEQYF
J gene: TRBJ1-1; V gene: TRBV10-3; D gene: NA; clone size: few; CDR3 DNA: TGTGCCATCAGTAAAGGACCGGATCTAACGCAATCTGGGGCTTTCTTT; CDR3 protein: CAISKGPDLTQSGAFF
J gene: TRBJ2-7; V gene: TRBV5-4; D gene: NA; clone size: NA; CDR3 DNA: TGTGCCAGCAGTAAAAGGACAGACTACGAGCAGTACTTC; CDR3 protein: CASSKRTDYEQYF
J gene: TRBJ2-7; V gene: TRBV5-1; D gene: NA; clone size: once; CDR3 DNA: TGCGCCAGCAGCTTAGGGGGTACCCTTGGCGAGCAGTACTTC; CDR3 protein: CASSLGGTLGEQYF
J gene: TRBJ1-2; V gene: TRBV2; D gene: NA; clone size: NA; CDR3 DNA: TGTGCCAGCAGTGGGGCTAGGGATGGCTACACCTTC; CDR3 protein: CASSGARDGYTF
J gene: TRBJ2-7; V gene: TRBV10-2; D gene: TRBD2; clone size: once; CDR3 DNA: TGCGCCAGCAGAAGAGGGACTAGCGGGGCCTACGAGCAGTACTTC; CDR3 protein: CASRRGTSGAYEQYF
J gene: TRBJ1-1; V gene: TRBV5-1; D gene: TRBD1; clone size: NA; CDR3 DNA: TGCGCCAGCAGCCGGGGACAGGGGGCTTCGAGCACTGAAGCTTTCTTT; CDR3 protein: CASSRGQGASSTEAFF
J gene: TRBJ2-7; V gene: TRBV28; D gene: NA; clone size: NA; CDR3 DNA: TGTGCCAGCAGGGCAGGGGTCTTTTACGAGCAGTACTTC; CDR3 protein: CASRAGVFYEQYF
J gene: TRBJ1-3; V gene: TRBV13; D gene: NA; clone size: NA; CDR3 DNA: TGTGCCAGCAGCCCCTATCACAGCATCTCTGGAAACACCATATATTTT; CDR3 protein: CASSPYHSISGNTIYF
J gene: TRBJ1-4; V gene: TRBV28; D gene: NA; clone size: NA; CDR3 DNA: TGTGCCAGCAGTCAAGGGGGTAGAAAACTGTTTTTT; CDR3 protein: CASSQGGRKLFF
J gene: TRBJ1-1; V gene: TRBV19; D gene: NA; clone size: NA; CDR3 DNA: TGTGCCAGTAGTATAGATCCAGAACTAGGCACTGAAGCTTTCTTT; CDR3 protein: CASSIDPELGTEAFF
J gene: TRBJ2-7; V gene: TRBV6-6; D gene: NA; clone size: NA; CDR3 DNA: TGTGCCACCGGACAGTTTATGGGCGAGCAGTACTTC; CDR3 protein: CATGQFMGEQYF
J gene: TRBJ1-4; V gene: TRBV28; D gene: NA; clone size: few; CDR3 DNA: TGTGCCAGCAGTTTACCTAATGAAAAACTGTTTTTT; CDR3 protein: CASSLPNEKLFF
J gene: TRBJ2-7; V gene: TRBV4-1; D gene: NA; clone size: NA; CDR3 DNA: TGCGCCAGCAGCCAAGTACTAGGTCCTCACGAGCAGTACTTC; CDR3 protein: CASSQVLGPHEQYF
J gene: TRBJ2-7; V gene: TRBV9; D gene: NA; clone size: NA; CDR3 DNA: TGTGCCAGCAGCCCTCGGGGGGCCGACGAGCAGTACTTC; CDR3 protein: CASSPRGADEQYF
J gene: TRBJ1-1; V gene: TRBV6-5; D gene: NA; clone size: few; CDR3 DNA: TGTGCCAGCAGTTACCGACCGGGGAGATCCACTGAAGCTTTCTTT; CDR3 protein: CASSYRPGRSTEAFF